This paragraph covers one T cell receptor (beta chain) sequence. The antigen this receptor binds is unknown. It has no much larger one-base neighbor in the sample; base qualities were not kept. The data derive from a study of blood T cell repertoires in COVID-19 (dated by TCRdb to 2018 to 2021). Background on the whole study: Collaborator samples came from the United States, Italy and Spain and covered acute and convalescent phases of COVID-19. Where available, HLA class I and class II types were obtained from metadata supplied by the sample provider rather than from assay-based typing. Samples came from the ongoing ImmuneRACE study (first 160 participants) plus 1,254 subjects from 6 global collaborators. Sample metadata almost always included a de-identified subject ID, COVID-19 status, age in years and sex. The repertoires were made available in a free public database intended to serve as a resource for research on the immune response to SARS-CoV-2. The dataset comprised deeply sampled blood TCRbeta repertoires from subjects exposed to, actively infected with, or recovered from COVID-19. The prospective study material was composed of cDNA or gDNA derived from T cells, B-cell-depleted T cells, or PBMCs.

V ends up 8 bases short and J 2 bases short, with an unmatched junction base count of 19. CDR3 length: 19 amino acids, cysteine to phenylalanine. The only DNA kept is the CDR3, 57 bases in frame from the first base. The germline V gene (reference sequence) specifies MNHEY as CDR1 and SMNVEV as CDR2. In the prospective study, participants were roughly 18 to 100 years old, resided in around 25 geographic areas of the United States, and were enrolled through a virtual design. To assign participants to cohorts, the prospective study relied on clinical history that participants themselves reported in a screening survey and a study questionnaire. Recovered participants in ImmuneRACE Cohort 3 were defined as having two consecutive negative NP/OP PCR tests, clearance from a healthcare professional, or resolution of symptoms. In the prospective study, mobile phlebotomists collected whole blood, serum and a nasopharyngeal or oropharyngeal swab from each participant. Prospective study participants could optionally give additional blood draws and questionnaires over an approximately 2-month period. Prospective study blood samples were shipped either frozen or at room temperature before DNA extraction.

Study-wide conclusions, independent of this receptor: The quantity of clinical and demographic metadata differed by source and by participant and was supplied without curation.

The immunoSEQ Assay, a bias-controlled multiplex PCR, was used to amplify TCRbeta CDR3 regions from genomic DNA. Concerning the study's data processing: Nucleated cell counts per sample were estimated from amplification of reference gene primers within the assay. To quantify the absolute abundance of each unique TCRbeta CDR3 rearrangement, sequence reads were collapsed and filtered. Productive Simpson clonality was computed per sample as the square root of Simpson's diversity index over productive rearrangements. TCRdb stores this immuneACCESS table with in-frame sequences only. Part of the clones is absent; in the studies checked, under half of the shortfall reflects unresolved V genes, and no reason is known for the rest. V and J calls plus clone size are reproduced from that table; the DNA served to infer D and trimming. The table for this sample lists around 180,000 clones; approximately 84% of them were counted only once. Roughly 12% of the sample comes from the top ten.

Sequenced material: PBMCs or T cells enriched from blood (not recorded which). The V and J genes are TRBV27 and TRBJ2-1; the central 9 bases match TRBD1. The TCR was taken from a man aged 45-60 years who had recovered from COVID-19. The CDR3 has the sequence CASGPPGQGNIQPYNEQFF. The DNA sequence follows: TGTGCCAGCGGACCCCCGGGACAGGGAAACATTCAGCCCTACAATGAGCAGTTCTTC.